The sequence of this T cell receptor beta chain was determined in a study of T-cell reconstitution after alpha-beta-depleted transplantation in children. This clonotype was counted ten times or more. Its antigen is as yet unknown. This CDR3 has 14 amino acids. From germline, CDR1 is MDHEN and CDR2 SYDVKM. With 4 bases clipped from V and 2 bases from J, the junction kept 3 bases outside the gene matches. Unique molecular identifiers were incorporated into the prepared TCRbeta library. TCRdb reprocessed the PCR reads with MiXCR, giving one entry per CDR3 protein. This sample has 580,000 or so distinct CDR3 sequences, with 23% found just once. Study results and caveats: Among T cells one year after transplant, newly produced cells accounted for most counts and diversity. Elevated TCRbeta diversity at day 60 was traced, in some patients, to surviving recipient T cells and thymic progenitors.

Sequenced here: PBMCs, mostly from graft donor cells, sampled 360 days after TCRalphabeta/CD19-depleted stem cell transplant. This receptor was taken from a boy under two years old who had a stem cell transplant for acute myeloid leukemia, so the T cells may come from the graft donor. The chain uses TRBV28 and TRBJ1-1; TRBD1 matches 8 bases. The CDR3 sequence: CASSYRGGNTEAFF. CDR3 DNA sequence: TGTGCCAGCAGTTACAGGGGGGGTAACACTGAAGCTTTCTTT.